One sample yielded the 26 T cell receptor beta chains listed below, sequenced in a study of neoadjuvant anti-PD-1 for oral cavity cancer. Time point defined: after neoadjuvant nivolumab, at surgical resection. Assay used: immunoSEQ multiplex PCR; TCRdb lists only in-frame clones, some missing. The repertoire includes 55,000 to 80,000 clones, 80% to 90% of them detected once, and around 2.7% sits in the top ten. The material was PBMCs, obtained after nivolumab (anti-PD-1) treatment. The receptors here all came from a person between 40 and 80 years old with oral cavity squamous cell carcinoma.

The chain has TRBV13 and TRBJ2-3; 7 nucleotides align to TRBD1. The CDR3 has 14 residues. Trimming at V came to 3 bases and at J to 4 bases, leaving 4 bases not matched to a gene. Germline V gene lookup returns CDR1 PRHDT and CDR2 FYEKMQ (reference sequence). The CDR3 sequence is CASSLTQGADTQYF. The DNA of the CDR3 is TGTGCCAGCAGCTTGACCCAGGGGGCAGATACGCAGTATTTT.

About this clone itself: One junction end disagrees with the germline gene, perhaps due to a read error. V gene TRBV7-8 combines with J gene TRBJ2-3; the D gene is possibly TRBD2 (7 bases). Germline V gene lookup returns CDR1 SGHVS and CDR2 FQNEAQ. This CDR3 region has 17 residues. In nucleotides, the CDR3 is TGTGCCAGCAGCCTAGCCAGGCTGGGGGGGCAAGCGGATACGCAGTATTTT. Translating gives CASSLARLGGQADTQYF.

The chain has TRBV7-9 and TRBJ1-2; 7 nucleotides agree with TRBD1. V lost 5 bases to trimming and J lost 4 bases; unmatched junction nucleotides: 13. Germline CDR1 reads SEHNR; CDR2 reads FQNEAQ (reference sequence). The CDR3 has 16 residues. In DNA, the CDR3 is TGTGCCAGCAGCCCTACGCATCCGGGACAGCTCTATGGCTACACCTTC. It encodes CASSPTHPGQLYGYTF.

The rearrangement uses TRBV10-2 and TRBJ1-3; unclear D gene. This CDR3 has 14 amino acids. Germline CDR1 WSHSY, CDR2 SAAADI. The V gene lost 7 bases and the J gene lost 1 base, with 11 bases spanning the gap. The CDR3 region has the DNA TGCGCCAGCACCGCAAGGAGATCTGGAAACACCATATATTTT. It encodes CASTARRSGNTIYF.

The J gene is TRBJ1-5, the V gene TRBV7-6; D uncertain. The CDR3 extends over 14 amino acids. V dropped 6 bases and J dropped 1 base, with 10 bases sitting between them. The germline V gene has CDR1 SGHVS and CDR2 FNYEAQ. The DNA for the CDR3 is TGTGCCAGCAGTGCGGTTCCAAGCAATCAGCCCCAGCATTTT. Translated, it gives CASSAVPSNQPQHF.

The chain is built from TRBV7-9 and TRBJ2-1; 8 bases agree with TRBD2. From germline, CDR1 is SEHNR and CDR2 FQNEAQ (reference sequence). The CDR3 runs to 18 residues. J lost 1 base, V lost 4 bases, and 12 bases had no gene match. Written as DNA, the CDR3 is TGTGCCAGCAGCTCCCTATGGGCGGGGGGCCAATCCTACAATGAGCAGTTCTTC. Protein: CASSSLWAGGQSYNEQFF.

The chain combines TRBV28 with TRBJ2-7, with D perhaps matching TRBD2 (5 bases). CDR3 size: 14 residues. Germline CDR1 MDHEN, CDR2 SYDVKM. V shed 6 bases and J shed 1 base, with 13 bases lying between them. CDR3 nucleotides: TGTGCCAGCAGCCGCGGGTTCGATTCCTACGAGCAGTACTTC. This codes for CASSRGFDSYEQYF.

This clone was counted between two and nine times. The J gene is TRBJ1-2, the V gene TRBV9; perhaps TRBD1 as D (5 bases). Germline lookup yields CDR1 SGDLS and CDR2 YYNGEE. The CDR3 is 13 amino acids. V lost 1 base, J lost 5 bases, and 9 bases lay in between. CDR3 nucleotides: TGTGCCAGCAGCGTACAGGGAACGTATGGCTACACCTTC. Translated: CASSVQGTYGYTF.

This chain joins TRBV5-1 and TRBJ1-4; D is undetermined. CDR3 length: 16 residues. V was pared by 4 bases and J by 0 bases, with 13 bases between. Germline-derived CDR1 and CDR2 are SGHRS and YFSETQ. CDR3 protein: CASSPGLGATNEKLFF. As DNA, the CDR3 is TGCGCCAGCAGCCCGGGGTTAGGTGCAACTAATGAAAAACTGTTTTTT.

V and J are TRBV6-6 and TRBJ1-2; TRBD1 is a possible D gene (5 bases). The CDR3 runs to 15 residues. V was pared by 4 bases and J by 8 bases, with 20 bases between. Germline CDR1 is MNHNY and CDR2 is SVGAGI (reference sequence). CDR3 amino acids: CASSSNTDKSGGYTF. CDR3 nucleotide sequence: TGTGCCAGCAGTTCCAACACGGACAAGTCGGGGGGCTACACCTTC.

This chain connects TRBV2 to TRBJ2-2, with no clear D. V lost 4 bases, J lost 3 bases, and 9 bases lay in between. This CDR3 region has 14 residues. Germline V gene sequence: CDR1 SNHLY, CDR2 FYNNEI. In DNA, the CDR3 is TGTGCCAGCAGTGGTGCGGATGACACCGGGGAGCTGTTTTTT. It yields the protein CASSGADDTGELFF.

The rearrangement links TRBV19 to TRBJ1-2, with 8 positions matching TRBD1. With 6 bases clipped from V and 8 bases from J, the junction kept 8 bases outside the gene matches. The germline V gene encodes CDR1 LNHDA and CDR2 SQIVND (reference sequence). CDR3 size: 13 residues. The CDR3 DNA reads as TGTGCCAGTAGGCCCGCGGACAGGGAAGGCTACACCTTC. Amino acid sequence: CASRPADREGYTF.

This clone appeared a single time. In DNA form, the CDR3 reads TGCGCCAGCAGCCCCACGACGGGTAGCTCCTACGAGCAGTACTTC. It specifies CASSPTTGSSYEQYF. The chain joins TRBV5-1 to TRBJ2-7; D uncertain. The CDR3 is 15 amino acids. Germline V gives CDR1 SGHRS, CDR2 YFSETQ. V lost 4 bases, J lost 0 bases, and 14 bases lay in between. The full variable domain, with the rest looked up from reference TRBV5-1 and TRBJ2-7, is KAGVTQTPRYLIKTRGQQVTLSCSPISGHRSVSWYQQTPGQGLQFLFEYFSETQRNKGNFPGRFSGRQFSNSRSEMNVSTLELGDSALYLCASSPTTGSSYEQYFGPGTRLTVT.

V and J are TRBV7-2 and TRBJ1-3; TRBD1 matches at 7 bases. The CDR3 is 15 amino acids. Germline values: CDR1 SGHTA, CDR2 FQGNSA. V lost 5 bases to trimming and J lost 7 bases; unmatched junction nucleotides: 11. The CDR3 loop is CASSPNTRRGNTIYF. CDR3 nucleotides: TGTGCCAGCAGCCCGAACACCCGCAGGGGGAACACCATATATTTT.

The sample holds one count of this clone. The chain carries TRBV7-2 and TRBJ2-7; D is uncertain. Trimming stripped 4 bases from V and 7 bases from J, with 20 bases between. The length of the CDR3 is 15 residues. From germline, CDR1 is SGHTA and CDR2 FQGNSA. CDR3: CASSSLMGLIGEQYF. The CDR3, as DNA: TGTGCCAGCAGCTCCTTAATGGGTCTTATTGGGGAGCAGTACTTC.

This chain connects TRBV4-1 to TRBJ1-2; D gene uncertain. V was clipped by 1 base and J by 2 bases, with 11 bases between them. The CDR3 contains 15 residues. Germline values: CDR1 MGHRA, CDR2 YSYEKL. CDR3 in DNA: TGCGCCAGCAGCCAAGTTAGAACGGCAAACTATGGCTACACCTTC. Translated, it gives CASSQVRTANYGYTF.

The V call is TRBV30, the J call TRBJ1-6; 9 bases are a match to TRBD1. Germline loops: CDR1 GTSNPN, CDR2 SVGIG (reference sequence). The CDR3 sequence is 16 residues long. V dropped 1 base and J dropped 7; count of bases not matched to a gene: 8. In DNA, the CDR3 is TGTGCCTGGAGTGATTTGACAGGGGGGAGAAATTCACCCCTCCACTTT. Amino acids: CAWSDLTGGRNSPLHF.

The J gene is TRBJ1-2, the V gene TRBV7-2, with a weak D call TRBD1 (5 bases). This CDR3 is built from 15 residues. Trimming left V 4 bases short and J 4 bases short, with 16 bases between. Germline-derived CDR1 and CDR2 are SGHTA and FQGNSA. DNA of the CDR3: TGTGCCAGCAGCTCGCCGGGGGGATTGATCTATGGCTACACCTTC. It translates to CASSSPGGLIYGYTF.

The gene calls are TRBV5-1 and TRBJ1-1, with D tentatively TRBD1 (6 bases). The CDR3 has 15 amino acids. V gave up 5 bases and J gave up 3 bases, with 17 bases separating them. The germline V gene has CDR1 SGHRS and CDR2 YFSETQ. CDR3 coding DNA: TGCGCCAGCAGGGACGGAGGGGGGTCGGACACTGAAGCTTTCTTT. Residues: CASRDGGGSDTEAFF.

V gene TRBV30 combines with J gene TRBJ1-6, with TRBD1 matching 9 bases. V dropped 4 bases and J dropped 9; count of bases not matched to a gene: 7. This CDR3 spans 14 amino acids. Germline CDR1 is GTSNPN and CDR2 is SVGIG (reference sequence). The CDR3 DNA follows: TGTGCCTGGAAACCGGGACAGGGAGGTTCACCCCTCCACTTT. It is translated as CAWKPGQGGSPLHF.

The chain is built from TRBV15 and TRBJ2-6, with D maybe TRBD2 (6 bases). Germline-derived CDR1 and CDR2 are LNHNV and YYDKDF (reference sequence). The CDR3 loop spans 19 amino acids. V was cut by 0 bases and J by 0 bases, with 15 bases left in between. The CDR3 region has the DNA TGTGCCACCAGCAGAGATCGGCGGGGATATGACTCTGGGGCCAACGTCCTGACTTTC. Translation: CATSRDRRGYDSGANVLTF.

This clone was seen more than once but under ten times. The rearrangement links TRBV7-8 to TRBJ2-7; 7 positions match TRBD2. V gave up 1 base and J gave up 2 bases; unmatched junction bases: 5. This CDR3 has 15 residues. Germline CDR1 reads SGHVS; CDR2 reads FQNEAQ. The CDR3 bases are TGTGCCAGCAGCTTAGTGGCAGGGACTACCTACGAGCAGTACTTC. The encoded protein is CASSLVAGTTYEQYF.

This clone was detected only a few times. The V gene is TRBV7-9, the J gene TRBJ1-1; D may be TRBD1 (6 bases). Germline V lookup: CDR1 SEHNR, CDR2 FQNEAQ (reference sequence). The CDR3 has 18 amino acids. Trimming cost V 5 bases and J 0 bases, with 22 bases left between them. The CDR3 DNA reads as TGTGCCAGCAGCGTATTCGTTAAAAAGGACAGCATGAACACTGAAGCTTTCTTT. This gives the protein CASSVFVKKDSMNTEAFF.

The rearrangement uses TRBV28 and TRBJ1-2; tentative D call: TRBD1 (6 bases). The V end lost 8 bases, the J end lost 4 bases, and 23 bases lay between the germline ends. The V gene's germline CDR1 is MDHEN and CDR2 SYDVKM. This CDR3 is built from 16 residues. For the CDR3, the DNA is TGTGCCAGCGGTAGCGAGGGGGGGGCGTATAGCTATGGCTACACCTTC. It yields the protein CASGSEGGAYSYGYTF.

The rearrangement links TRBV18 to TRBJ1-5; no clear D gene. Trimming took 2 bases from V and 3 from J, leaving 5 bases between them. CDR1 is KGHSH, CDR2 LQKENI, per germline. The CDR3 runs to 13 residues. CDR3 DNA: TGTGCCAGCTCACCAGGGGTCAATCAGCCCCAGCATTTT. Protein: CASSPGVNQPQHF.

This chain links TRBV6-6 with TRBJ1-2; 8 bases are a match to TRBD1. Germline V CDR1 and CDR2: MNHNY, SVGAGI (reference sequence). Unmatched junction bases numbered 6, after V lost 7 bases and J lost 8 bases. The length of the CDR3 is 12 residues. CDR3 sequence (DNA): TGTGCCAGCACAGACAGGGGTAGGGGCTACACCTTC. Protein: CASTDRGRGYTF.